This TCR beta chain emerged from a study of radiotherapy plus CTLA-4 blockade in lung cancer. With respect to this clone: Antigen: not known.

Produced via immunoSEQ multiplex PCR; TCRdb's table is partial and in-frame only. The sample has about 51,000 clones; about 76% are singletons. Overall study results and limits: Blood saw expansion of tumor-derived TCR clones after radiotherapy plus ipilimumab.

Germline CDR1 and CDR2: SGDLS and YYNGEE. The CDR3 covers 14 residues. Trimming stripped 0 bases from V and 3 bases from J, with 9 bases between. Patients with chemo-refractory metastatic non-small-cell lung cancer received focal radiation plus CTLA-4 blockade with ipilimumab. The TCR sequence derives from a human donor with non-small cell lung cancer whose response to radiotherapy plus ipilimumab could not be evaluated. The V call is TRBV9, the J call TRBJ1-1, with a tentative D call TRBD1 (6 bases). The input for sequencing was peripheral blood, taken from a patient treated with radiotherapy plus ipilimumab. The CDR3 spells CASSVVQGYTEAFF. CDR3 in DNA: TGTGCCAGCAGCGTAGTCCAGGGGTACACTGAAGCTTTCTTT.